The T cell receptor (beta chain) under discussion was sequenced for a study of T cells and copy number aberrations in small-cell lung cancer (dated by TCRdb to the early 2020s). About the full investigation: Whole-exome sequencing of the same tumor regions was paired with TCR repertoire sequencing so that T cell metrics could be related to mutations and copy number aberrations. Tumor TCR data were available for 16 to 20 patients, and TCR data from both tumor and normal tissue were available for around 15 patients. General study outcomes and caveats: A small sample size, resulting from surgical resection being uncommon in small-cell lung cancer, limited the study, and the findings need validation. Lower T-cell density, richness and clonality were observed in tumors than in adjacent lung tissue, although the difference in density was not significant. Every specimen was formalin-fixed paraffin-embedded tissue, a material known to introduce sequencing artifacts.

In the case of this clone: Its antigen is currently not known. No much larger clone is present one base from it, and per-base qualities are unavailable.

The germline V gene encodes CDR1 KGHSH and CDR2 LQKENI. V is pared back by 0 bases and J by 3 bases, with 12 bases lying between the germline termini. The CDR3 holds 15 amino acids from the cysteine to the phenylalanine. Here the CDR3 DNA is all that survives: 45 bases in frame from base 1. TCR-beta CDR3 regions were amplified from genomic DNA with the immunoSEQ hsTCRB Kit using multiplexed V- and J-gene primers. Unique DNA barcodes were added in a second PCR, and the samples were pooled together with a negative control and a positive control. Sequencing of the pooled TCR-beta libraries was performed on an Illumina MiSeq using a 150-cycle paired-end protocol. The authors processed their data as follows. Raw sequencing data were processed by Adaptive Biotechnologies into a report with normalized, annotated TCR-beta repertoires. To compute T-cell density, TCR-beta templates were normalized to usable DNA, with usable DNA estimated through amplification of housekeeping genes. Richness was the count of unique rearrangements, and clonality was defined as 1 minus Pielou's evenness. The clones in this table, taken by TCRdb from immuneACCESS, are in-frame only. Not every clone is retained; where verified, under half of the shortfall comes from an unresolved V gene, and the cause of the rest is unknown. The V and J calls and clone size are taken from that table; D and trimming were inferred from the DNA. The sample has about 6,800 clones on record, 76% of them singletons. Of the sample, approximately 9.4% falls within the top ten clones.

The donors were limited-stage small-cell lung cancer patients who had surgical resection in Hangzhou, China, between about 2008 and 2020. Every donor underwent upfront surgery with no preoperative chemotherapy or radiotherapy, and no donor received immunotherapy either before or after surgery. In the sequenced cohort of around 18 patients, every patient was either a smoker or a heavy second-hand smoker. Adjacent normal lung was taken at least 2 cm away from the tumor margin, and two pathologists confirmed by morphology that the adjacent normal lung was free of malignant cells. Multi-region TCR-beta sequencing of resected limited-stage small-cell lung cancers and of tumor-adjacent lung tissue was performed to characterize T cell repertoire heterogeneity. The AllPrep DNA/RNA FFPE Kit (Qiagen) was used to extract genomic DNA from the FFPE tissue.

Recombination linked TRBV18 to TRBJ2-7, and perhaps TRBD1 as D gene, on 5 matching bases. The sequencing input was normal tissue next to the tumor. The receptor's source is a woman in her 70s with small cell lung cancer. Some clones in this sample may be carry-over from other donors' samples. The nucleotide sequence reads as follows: TGTGCCAGCTCACCACCGGCAGGGCAAGGCTACGAGCAGTACTTC. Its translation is CASSPPAGQGYEQYF.